This passage covers 19 T cell receptor beta chains from one sample sequenced in a study of tumor-infiltrating lymphocytes in primary liver carcinoma. The blood RNA (from unsorted whole blood) was obtained, and germline DNA was also extracted. A constant-region primer served to make TCR beta cDNA from roughly 540 ng total RNA. Amplification in three nested multiplex PCR rounds with slightly modified ARM-PCR gave rise to TCR beta libraries. Amplification in the first two PCR rounds was performed using TRBV1-TRBV30 forward primers and a C-beta reverse primer for around 11 cycles each. TCRdb reprocessed the multiplex PCR reads with MiXCR, giving one entry per CDR3 protein. Of fewer than 400,000 distinct CDR3 sequences in the sample, more than 55% were seen once. The sequenced sample was peripheral blood. The receptors shown here come from a man aged 35 to 55 with primary liver carcinoma and hepatitis B virus infection.

V gene TRBV5-4 combines with J gene TRBJ1-4, with a weak D call TRBD1 (5 bases). CDR3 length: 15 amino acids. From germline, CDR1 is SGHNT and CDR2 YYREEE (reference sequence). V was cut by 4 bases and J by 8 bases, with 18 bases left in between. The CDR3 DNA sequence: TGTGCCAGCAGCACCCCGTCGGGGGAGGGCGAAAAACTGTTTTTT. Its translation is CASSTPSGEGEKLFF.

This clonotype was counted ten times or more. The rearrangement uses TRBV14 and TRBJ2-1; D possibly corresponds to TRBD1 (7 bases). V lost 4 bases to trimming and J lost 4 bases, with 14 bases between them. The CDR3 extends over 15 amino acids. Germline-derived CDR1 and CDR2 are SGHDN and FVKESK. This chain's CDR3 is CASSRQGGRYNEQFF. The CDR3, as DNA: TGTGCCAGCAGCCGCCAGGGGGGTCGTTACAATGAGCAGTTCTTC.

The V call is TRBV24-1, the J call TRBJ2-7, with D unresolved. From germline, CDR1 is KGHDR and CDR2 SFDVKD. V was shortened by 3 bases and J by 3 bases, with 14 bases between the two germline ends. The CDR3 length is 15 residues. The CDR3 here is CATSDPSGPGYEQYF. CDR3 nucleotides: TGTGCCACCAGTGATCCCTCCGGCCCCGGCTACGAGCAGTACTTC.

This clonotype occurred a few times. DNA of the CDR3: TGTGCCAGCAGCGCCCAAGGCAGGGGTGACAGCGAGCAGTACTTC. Translation: CASSAQGRGDSEQYF. The genes are TRBV12-3 or TRBV12-4 and TRBJ2-7, with D possibly matching TRBD1 (6 bases). V lost 6 bases and J 6 bases, leaving 21 bases between the germline ends. The CDR3 sequence is 15 residues long.

The chain employs TRBV5-1 and TRBJ2-5, with D perhaps assigned TRBD1 or TRBD2 (5 bases each). The germline V and J ends were trimmed by 4 bases and 5 bases, with 15 bases remaining between them. This CDR3 spans 14 amino acids. Looked up from germline, CDR1 is SGHRS and CDR2 is YFSETQ. The CDR3: CASSLVQGRETQYF. CDR3 nucleotide sequence: TGCGCCAGCAGCCTCGTGCAGGGACGCGAGACCCAGTACTTC.

The table lists this clonotype with many counts. This chain links TRBV6-2 or TRBV6-3 with TRBJ2-3; D not certain. Germline V gene lookup returns CDR1 MNHEY and CDR2 SVGEGT. V was trimmed by 5 bases and J by 1 base, leaving 16 bases between them. The CDR3 runs 16 residues. The CDR3 nucleotides read TGTGCCAGCAGTCCCGTCTCTCGGCTACGCACAGATACGCAGTATTTT. Encoded protein: CASSPVSRLRTDTQYF.

Only one count was recorded for this clonotype. A much larger clone lies a single base off, so this may be a read error. The chain has TRBV6-1 and TRBJ1-2; 10 positions match TRBD1. CDR1 and CDR2 from the germline V gene are MNHNS and SASEGT. V trimming: 2 bases; J trimming: 5 bases; junction bases outside the gene matches: 5. This CDR3 spans 15 amino acids. CDR3 in DNA: TGTGCCAGCAGTGAATCCCCGGGACAGGGGTATGGCTACACCTTC. This gives the protein CASSESPGQGYGYTF.

As concerns this clonotype: Sequence at one end of the junction differs from germline and may be a read error. The CDR3 region is CSAGLTGELFF. In DNA, the CDR3 is TGCAGCGCTGGACTCACCGGGGAACTGTTTTTT. The chain joins TRBV29-1 to TRBJ2-2; maybe TRBD2 (5 bases). Germline V gives CDR1 SQVTM, CDR2 ANQGSEA. The CDR3 totals 11 residues.

This clonotype came up a few times. The J gene is TRBJ1-2, the V gene TRBV7-9; 10 bases map to TRBD1. J gave up 8 bases and V 3 bases, and 6 bases lay outside the gene matches. CDR3 length equals 14 residues. From germline, CDR1 is SEHNR and CDR2 FQNEAQ (reference sequence). The CDR3 region is CASSFRDRGYGYTF. The CDR3 region has the DNA TGTGCCAGCAGCTTCCGGGACAGGGGTTACGGCTACACCTTC.

As to this clonotype: It may be a read error: a sequence one base away is much more abundant. This chain links TRBV6-5 with TRBJ2-7; a weak D match, TRBD1 (5 bases). Germline values: CDR1 MNHEY, CDR2 SVGAGI. V was shortened by 3 bases and J by 7 bases, with 16 bases between the two germline ends. CDR3 length: 14 residues. CDR3 bases: TGTGCCAGCAGTTATGAGACAGACCTCGGGGAGCAGTACTTC. The encoded protein is CASSYETDLGEQYF.

The chain has TRBV30 and TRBJ2-7; D call uncertain. The V gene's germline CDR1 is GTSNPN and CDR2 SVGIG (reference sequence). This CDR3 has 11 amino acids. V was clipped by 4 bases and J by 3 bases, with 7 bases between them. The CDR3 spells CAWTRDYEQYF. In nucleotides, the CDR3 is TGTGCCTGGACTCGAGACTACGAGCAGTACTTC.

This clonotype was found many times. The gene calls are TRBV14 and TRBJ2-1; 8 nucleotides align to TRBD2. The junction had 3 bases not matched to a gene; V was cut back by 2 bases and J by 0 bases. CDR3 size: 16 residues. The germline V gene has CDR1 SGHDN and CDR2 FVKESK. Here the CDR3 DNA reads TGTGCCAGCAGCCAATTTCTAGCGGGCTCCTACAATGAGCAGTTCTTC. This gives the protein CASSQFLAGSYNEQFF.

The CDR3 nucleotides are TGTGCCAGCAGTCAATGGGAGGAAGGCTACACCTTC. Its translation: CASSQWEEGYTF. The chain couples TRBV12-3 or TRBV12-4 to TRBJ1-2; D uncertain. The CDR3 consists of 12 residues. Trimming took off 5 bases at V and 8 bases at J, with 12 bases between the two ends.

The rearrangement joins TRBV2 to TRBJ2-7, with no clear D. CDR3 length: 12 residues. CDR1 and CDR2 (germline): SNHLY, FYNNEI. The V end was cut by 7 bases, the J end by 3 bases, with 10 bases between. The CDR3: CASTSQHYEQYF. CDR3 coding DNA: TGTGCCAGCACCTCCCAGCACTACGAGCAGTACTTC.

This clonotype has only one observation. An end of the junction does not agree with germline; a read error may underlie this. The chain links TRBV5-5 to TRBJ2-7; D might be TRBD2 (5 bases). This CDR3 spans 16 amino acids. Germline V gives CDR1 SGHKS, CDR2 YYEKEE (reference sequence). The CDR3 region is CASSLVIGAEVWEQYF. In nucleotides, the CDR3 is TGTGCCAGTAGCTTGGTTATAGGAGCGGAAGTATGGGAGCAGTACTTC.

With regard to this clonotype: A much more abundant neighbour one base away suggests this may be a read error. The DNA of the CDR3 is TGTGCCAGCACTGGGGTCCACCAACAGCCCCTGCATTTT. Residues: CASTGVHQQPLHF. V and J are TRBV6-2 or TRBV6-3 and TRBJ1-5, with D hard to call. The CDR3 contains 13 residues. CDR1 is MNHEY and CDR2 is SVGEGT in the germline V gene.

Turning to this clonotype: Sequence at one end of the junction differs from germline and may be a read error. J is TRBJ1-4 and V is TRBV11-2; D call uncertain. The CDR3 totals 15 residues. Germline assignment: CDR1 SGHAT and CDR2 FQNNGV. The CDR3 sequence: CTSSLWATVNEKLFF. The CDR3 DNA reads as TGTACCAGCAGCTTATGGGCCACCGTGAATGAAAAACTGTTTTTT.

Of note for this clonotype: A junction end diverges from the germline sequence, so it may reflect a read error. The chain uses TRBV11-2 and TRBJ1-5; D is unresolved. The germline V gene has CDR1 SGHAT and CDR2 FQNNGV. The CDR3 runs to 13 residues. The CDR3 coding sequence is TGTGACAGCAGCTTCGACGCGGATCAGCCCCAGCATTTT. It translates to CDSSFDADQPQHF. Full variable domain (outside the CDR3, taken from reference TRBV11-2 and TRBJ1-5): EAGVAQSPRYKIIEKRQSVAFWCNPISGHATLYWYQQILGQGPKLLIQFQNNGVVDDSQLPKDRFSAERLKGVDSTLKIQPAKLEDSAVYLCDSSFDADQPQHFGDGTRLSIL.

With respect to this clonotype: A much larger clone differs from this one at a single base, so this may be a read error. The chain couples TRBV11-1 to TRBJ2-7; D is perhaps TRBD2 (5 bases). Looked up from germline, CDR1 is SGHAT and CDR2 is FQDESV (reference sequence). The CDR3 length is 16 residues. The CDR3 DNA is TGTGCCAGCAGCTTAGCGGCGGGCATACTATCCTACGAGCAGCACTTC. Its protein product is CASSLAAGILSYEQHF. Together with reference TRBV11-1 and TRBJ2-7, the CDR3 gives the full variable domain: EAEVAQSPRYKITEKSQAVAFWCDPISGHATLYWYRQILGQGPELLVQFQDESVVDDSQLPKDRFSAERLKGVDSTLKIQPAELGDSAMYLCASSLAAGILSYEQHFGPGTRLTVT.